Following are 31 T cell receptor beta chains from one sample sequenced in a study of human T cells and chemical hapten exposure. From the RACE reads, TCRdb called clonotypes with MiXCR, one entry per CDR3 protein. The repertoire holds roughly 69,000 distinct CDR3 sequences, about 11% seen once, with 2% to 3% in the top ten. As to time point: patch test 3, about 24 weeks after DPC sensitization. The treatment was: therapeutic diphenylcyclopropenone sensitization with weekly scalp DPC. Source: whole blood, taken in connection with sensitization to the hapten diphenylcyclopropenone (DPC). The source of these receptors is a woman in her twenties or thirties with alopecia areata. Some clones in this sample may be carry-over from other donors' samples.

This sequence joins TRBV6-5 and TRBJ2-7; 13 positions match TRBD2. CDR1 is MNHEY, CDR2 SVGAGI, per germline. J was trimmed by 3 bases and V by 6 bases; bases with no gene match: 5. The CDR3 is 15 amino acids. The CDR3 bases are TGTGCCAGCAGGCTCGGACTAGCGGGGGACTACGAGCAGTACTTC. Translated, it gives CASRLGLAGDYEQYF.

The table lists this clonotype with a few counts. The V and J genes are TRBV20-1 and TRBJ2-7; 8 positions match TRBD2. The V gene's germline CDR1 is DFQATT and CDR2 SNEGSKA (reference sequence). V shed 5 bases and J 5 bases; nucleotides not matched to a gene: 11. The CDR3 contains 14 residues. The CDR3 nucleotides are TGCAGTGCTCCCAAAGTTAGCGGGGACAACGAGCAGTACTTC. Protein sequence: CSAPKVSGDNEQYF.

This clonotype has a handful of counts. J is TRBJ1-5 and V is TRBV27; TRBD1 is a possible D gene (5 bases). Trimming took off 6 bases at V and 9 bases at J, with 15 bases between the two ends. This CDR3 is 13 amino acids long. Germline V gene lookup returns CDR1 MNHEY and CDR2 SMNVEV (reference sequence). DNA for the CDR3: TGTGCCAGCAGCCGGGACCCTGGAGCGCCCCAGCATTTT. Translated, it gives CASSRDPGAPQHF.

This clonotype has only a few counts. This chain connects TRBV14 to TRBJ2-5; D gene unclear. Germline V gene lookup returns CDR1 SGHDN and CDR2 FVKESK. The V end lost 5 bases, the J end lost 5 bases, and 21 bases lay between the germline ends. The CDR3 length is 16 residues. Here the CDR3 DNA reads TGTGCCAGCAGCTACGGATCCGGTAACACTGCCGAGACCCAGTACTTC. Translated, it gives CASSYGSGNTAETQYF.

In this sample, this clonotype turned up many times. The V and J genes are TRBV4-1 and TRBJ1-4, with D hard to call. Germline V gene sequence: CDR1 MGHRA, CDR2 YSYEKL. This CDR3 comprises 15 residues. V was cut by 0 bases and J by 8 bases, with 13 bases left in between. The CDR3 spells CASSQDQISPEKLFF. The CDR3 DNA sequence: TGCGCCAGCAGCCAAGATCAAATCAGTCCAGAAAAACTGTTTTTT.

There are a few counts of this clonotype. This chain joins TRBV12-2 and TRBJ2-7; no check of the table's D call, TRBD1, against the DNA was made. TRBV12-2 is annotated as a pseudogene. The CDR3 length is 15 residues. The CDR3 region has the DNA TGTGCAAGTCGCTTACAGGGGGACTGCTCCTACGAGCAGTACTTC. As protein: CASRLQGDCSYEQYF.

The sample holds a few counts of this clonotype. The CDR3 protein is CASSQNRNYGYTF. Written as DNA, the CDR3 is TGTGCCAGCAGCCAAAACAGAAACTATGGCTACACCTTC. V and J are TRBV14 and TRBJ1-2; D unresolved. This CDR3 region has 13 residues. V was shortened by 2 bases and J by 2 bases, with 6 bases between the two germline ends. CDR1 and CDR2 (germline): SGHDN, FVKESK. Filled out from reference TRBV14 and TRBJ1-2, the complete variable domain reads EAGVTQFPSHSVIEKGQTVTLRCDPISGHDNLYWYRRVMGKEIKFLLHFVKESKQDESGMPNNRFLAERTGGTYSTLKVQPAELEDSGVYFCASSQNRNYGYTFGSGTRLTVV.

The chain links TRBV11-1 to TRBJ1-1, with 7 bases fitting TRBD1. Per the germline V gene, CDR1 is SGHAT and CDR2 is FQDESV (reference sequence). There are 13 residues in the CDR3. The V gene end was trimmed by 7 bases and the J gene end by 1 base; junction bases not matched to a gene: 3. The DNA of the CDR3 is TGTGCCAGCACGCGGACAGGGAACACTGAAGCTTTCTTT. It is translated as CASTRTGNTEAFF.

This clonotype has at least ten counts. This chain uses TRBV5-1 with TRBJ2-3; D uncertain. Germline CDR1 SGHRS, CDR2 YFSETQ. There are 14 residues in the CDR3. Trimming took off 1 base at V and 0 bases at J, with 6 bases between the two ends. CDR3 loop: CASSLTSSTDTQYF. CDR3 coding DNA: TGCGCCAGCAGCTTGACGTCTAGCACAGATACGCAGTATTTT.

This chain uses TRBV9 with TRBJ2-1; no definite D call. This CDR3 contains 14 residues. Trimming shortened V by 2 bases and J by 0 bases, and 6 bases separated the two germline ends. Germline assignment: CDR1 SGDLS and CDR2 YYNGEE. In nucleotides, the CDR3 is TGTGCCAGCAGCGTCGCATACTCCTACAATGAGCAGTTCTTC. It codes for CASSVAYSYNEQFF.

The chain uses TRBV7-8 and TRBJ1-2, with no clear D. Looked up from germline, CDR1 is SGHVS and CDR2 is FQNEAQ. Deletions cut 5 bases from V and 6 bases from J, with 10 bases between. The CDR3 has 12 residues. CDR3 sequence (DNA): TGTGCCAGCAGCCACGGAAATGATGGCTACACCTTC. It specifies CASSHGNDGYTF.

In its sample, this clonotype was seen a few times. The V and J genes are TRBV7-3 and TRBJ1-6, with 7 bases lining up with TRBD1. The junction had 6 bases not matched to a gene; V was cut back by 0 bases and J by 7 bases. Germline V gives CDR1 SGHTA, CDR2 FQGTGA. The CDR3 length is 16 residues. The CDR3: CASSLTATGRNSPLHF. In DNA form, the CDR3 reads TGTGCCAGCAGCTTAACGGCGACAGGGAGGAATTCACCCCTCCACTTT.

This clonotype has ten or more counts. V gene TRBV30 combines with J gene TRBJ2-6; D gene ambiguous. Looked up from germline, CDR1 is GTSNPN and CDR2 is SVGIG (reference sequence). The CDR3 contains 11 residues. Trimming removed 6 bases at V and 0 bases at J, with 0 bases between. CDR3 DNA: TGTGCCTGCTCTGGGGCCAACGTCCTGACTTTC. It translates to CACSGANVLTF.

There are many counts of this clonotype. This sequence joins TRBV2 and TRBJ1-4, with D uncertain. From germline, CDR1 is SNHLY and CDR2 FYNNEI. The CDR3 is 15 amino acids. Trimming left V 0 bases short and J 4 bases short, with 9 bases between. The CDR3 spells CASSEARVDNEKLFF. CDR3 nucleotide sequence: TGTGCCAGCAGTGAAGCCAGAGTTGATAATGAAAAACTGTTTTTT.

This clonotype was seen at least ten times. The chain links TRBV18 to TRBJ1-2; 7 bases map to TRBD1. V was clipped by 6 bases and J by 10 bases; unmatched bases: 8. The V gene's germline CDR1 is KGHSH and CDR2 LQKENI. The CDR3 contains 12 residues. The CDR3 bases are TGTGCCAGCTCTCCCGACAGGGCTTCCTACACCTTC. This sequence encodes CASSPDRASYTF.

This clonotype was detected many times. The V call is TRBV12-3 or TRBV12-4, the J call TRBJ1-6, with 9 bases identical to TRBD1. J gave up 9 bases and V 5 bases, and 5 bases lay outside the gene matches. The CDR3 is 14 residues long. The CDR3 region has the DNA TGTGCCAGCAGTACAGGGGGCTTGGGTTCACCCCTCCACTTT. It specifies CASSTGGLGSPLHF.

Only a few counts were recorded for this clonotype. This chain links TRBV13 with TRBJ1-4; 9 bases fit TRBD1. CDR3 length: 14 residues. Germline CDR1 reads PRHDT; CDR2 reads FYEKMQ (reference sequence). The V and J ends lost 5 bases and 5 bases, in that order; junction bases with no gene match: 3. CDR3 region: CASSLGTGNEKLFF. As DNA, the CDR3 is TGTGCCAGCAGCCTCGGGACAGGGAATGAAAAACTGTTTTTT.

This clonotype was found a few times. The CDR3 DNA is TGTGCTAGTGGTTTTGGGCCGGTTCAAAAACTGTTTTTT. This translates into CASGFGPVQKLFF. The genes are TRBV12-5 and TRBJ1-4; D is ambiguous. Germline lookup yields CDR1 LGHNT and CDR2 FRNRAP. Trimming shortened V by 3 bases and J by 9 bases, and 11 bases separated the two germline ends. The CDR3 extends over 13 amino acids.

This rearrangement joins TRBV6-2 or TRBV6-3 to TRBJ2-7; possibly TRBD1 for D (5 bases). The V gene lost 0 bases and the J gene lost 4 bases, with 7 bases spanning the gap. Germline CDR1 reads MNHEY; CDR2 reads SVGEGT. This CDR3 comprises 13 residues. The CDR3 bases are TGTGCCAGCAGTTACTCGGGGCCTTACGAGCAGTACTTC. Its translation is CASSYSGPYEQYF.

This clonotype was seen repeatedly, ten times or more. The rearrangement joins TRBV11-2 to TRBJ2-7, with 9 bases identical to TRBD2. Per the germline V gene, CDR1 is SGHAT and CDR2 is FQNNGV. The junction had 5 bases not matched to a gene; V was cut back by 1 base and J by 7 bases. The CDR3 has 14 amino acids. Here the CDR3 DNA reads TGTGCCAGCAGCTTAGTAGCGGGAGTAGGTGAGCAGTACTTC. This translates into CASSLVAGVGEQYF.

There are many counts of this clonotype. The chain uses TRBV5-6 and TRBJ1-1, with D unresolved. The CDR3 is made up of 15 amino acids. The V gene lost 4 bases and the J gene lost 1 base, with 14 bases spanning the gap. Germline CDR1 and CDR2: SGHDT and YYEEEE. Here the CDR3 reads CASSGSVRGNTEAFF. The CDR3, as DNA: TGTGCCAGCAGCGGGTCGGTCCGAGGGAACACTGAAGCTTTCTTT.

Remarks on this clonotype: Relative to the germline gene, one junction end is altered; a read error may explain this. The V and J genes are TRBV29-1 and TRBJ2-2; TRBD1 might be the D (6 bases). In germline, CDR1 is SQVTM, CDR2 ANQGSEA. CDR3 length: 13 amino acids. This CDR3 is CSVYREWTGELFF. CDR3 in DNA: TGCAGCGTTTACAGGGAGTGGACCGGGGAACTGTTTTTT.

This clonotype has more than one count but fewer than ten. V usage is TRBV30 and J usage is TRBJ2-7; 8 positions agree with TRBD2. CDR1 GTSNPN and CDR2 SVGIG come from the germline V gene (reference sequence). V was pared by 2 bases and J by 7 bases, with 4 bases of the junction left unmatched. CDR3 length equals 12 residues. The CDR3 spells CAWSQTSDEQYF. The CDR3 DNA is TGTGCCTGGAGTCAGACTAGCGATGAGCAGTACTTC.

At least ten counts were recorded for this clonotype. CDR3 sequence: CASSLNIGAGGFGNQPQHF. The DNA of the CDR3 is TGTGCCAGCAGCTTAAACATCGGTGCAGGGGGTTTTGGGAATCAGCCCCAGCATTTT. The genes are TRBV7-8 and TRBJ1-5, with 7 bases matching TRBD1. Germline V gene sequence: CDR1 SGHVS, CDR2 FQNEAQ. J was trimmed by 4 bases and V by 2 bases; bases with no gene match: 17. CDR3 length: 19 residues.

The chain recombines TRBV28 with TRBJ1-1, with D perhaps matching TRBD1 (6 bases). There are 13 residues in the CDR3. The V gene's germline CDR1 is MDHEN and CDR2 SYDVKM. With 8 bases removed from V and 3 bases from J, the gap between germline ends came to 13 bases. The CDR3 sequence: CASQTQGYTEAFF. CDR3 bases: TGTGCCAGCCAGACACAGGGTTACACTGAAGCTTTCTTT. Together with reference TRBV28 and TRBJ1-1, the CDR3 gives the full variable domain: DVKVTQSSRYLVKRTGEKVFLECVQDMDHENMFWYRQDPGLGLRLIYFSYDVKMKEKGDIPEGYSVSREKKERFSLILESASTNQTSMYLCASQTQGYTEAFFGQGTRLTVV.

This clonotype has more than one count but fewer than ten. The junction departs from the called germline gene at one end, perhaps through a read error. The gene calls are TRBV10-3 and TRBJ1-5; D uncertain. This CDR3 is built from 13 residues. CDR1 ENHRY and CDR2 SYGVKD come from the germline V gene. This CDR3 reads CAISEYSNQTQHF. The CDR3 nucleotides are TGTGCCATCAGTGAGTATAGCAATCAGACCCAGCATTTT.

This clonotype was counted many times. The rearrangement uses TRBV7-9 and TRBJ1-1, with no clear D. Germline lookup yields CDR1 SEHNR and CDR2 FQNEAQ (reference sequence). Trimming shortened V by 4 bases and J by 1 base, and 10 bases separated the two germline ends. The CDR3 is made up of 14 amino acids. In nucleotides, the CDR3 is TGTGCCAGCAGCTCGATGAGGCGGAACACTGAAGCTTTCTTT. It translates to CASSSMRRNTEAFF. The variable domain in full, completed from reference TRBV7-9 and TRBJ1-1, reads DTGVSQNPRHKITKRGQNVTFRCDPISEHNRLYWYRQTLGQGPEFLTYFQNEAQLEKSRLLSDRFSAERPKGSFSTLEIQRTEQGDSAMYLCASSSMRRNTEAFFGQGTRLTVV.

This clonotype has ten or more counts. The DNA for the CDR3 is TGCGCCAGCAGCCAAGATCAGGGGGCGGGCTCCTACGAGCAGTACTTC. Translated, it gives CASSQDQGAGSYEQYF. This chain joins TRBV4-1 and TRBJ2-7; 8 nucleotides align to TRBD1. The CDR3 length is 16 residues. Germline V CDR1 and CDR2: MGHRA, YSYEKL. Losses at the gene ends were 0 bases for V and 0 bases for J; bases not matched to a gene: 4.

The chain is built from TRBV20-1 and TRBJ1-2; tentative D call: TRBD1 (5 bases). CDR3 length: 14 amino acids. Between the trimmed V and J ends, which lost 1 base and 4 bases, there was a span of 13 bases. CDR1 and CDR2 from the germline V gene are DFQATT and SNEGSKA (reference sequence). The CDR3 loop is CSARVDRPFYGYTF. In nucleotides, the CDR3 is TGCAGTGCTAGAGTTGACAGACCCTTCTATGGCTACACCTTC.

This clonotype has just a few counts. The chain carries TRBV7-3 and TRBJ1-1; 7 bases match TRBD1. CDR1 and CDR2 (germline): SGHTA, FQGTGA. The CDR3 consists of 13 residues. V gave up 0 bases and J gave up 8 bases; unmatched junction bases: 3. CDR3 in amino acids: CASSLTGQFEAFF. CDR3 sequence (DNA): TGTGCCAGCAGCTTAACGGGACAGTTCGAAGCTTTCTTT.

As regards this clonotype: This is likely an artifact of a read error, given a far larger clone one base away. This rearrangement joins TRBV7-9 to TRBJ2-2; D not resolved. CDR3 size: 11 residues. The V and J ends lost 5 bases and 4 bases respectively, with 2 bases between them. Germline assignment: CDR1 SEHNR and CDR2 FQNEAQ (reference sequence). Here the CDR3 reads CASSPTGELFF. The DNA of the CDR3 is TGTGCCAGCAGCCCCACCGGGGAGCTGTTTTTT.